What follows is one TCR beta chain and its context. Its target antigen remains unknown. Base qualities were left out, and no much larger clone turns up one base away. The data stem from a study of control samples from healthy donors and cancer patients (dated by TCRdb to about 2020). The library was produced with the immunoSEQ multiplex PCR assay. TCRdb stores this immuneACCESS table with in-frame sequences only. Part of the clones is absent; in the studies checked, under half of the shortfall reflects unresolved V genes, and no reason is known for the rest. This sample comprises roughly 370,000 clones, approximately 92% of them detected only once. 5.5% to 8% of the sample belongs to the ten largest clones. CDR1 and CDR2 were assigned from the germline V gene as SGHRS and YFSETQ. Trimming removed 3 bases from V and 3 bases from J, leaving 18 bases between the germline ends. From the cysteine up to the phenylalanine, the CDR3 has a length of 16 residues. Only CDR3 DNA remains: 48 bases, in frame from the first base.

This clonotype was obtained from a middle-aged man with head and neck cancer. The specimen was PBMCs. Recombination linked TRBV5-1 to TRBJ1-1; too little of a D gene remains to name it. The sequenced DNA: TGCGCCAGCAGCTGGACTAACCGCGGGAGGTACACTGAAGCTTTCTTT. It encodes CASSWTNRGRYTEAFF.